This TCR beta chain originates from a study of T cells after yellow fever vaccination. General study points: Clonotypes found in both CD4 and CD8 compartments made up a small share.

TCRdb re-called the 5' RACE reads with MiXCR, one entry per CDR3 protein. The sample has approximately 90,000 distinct CDR3 sequences, roughly 5.8% seen once. For this clonotype: Antigen unknown.

The CDR3 runs 18 residues. Germline V gives CDR1 SGHRS, CDR2 YFSETQ. Trimming cost V 4 bases and J 7 bases; bases outside gene matches: 16. This chain uses TRBV5-1 with TRBJ2-2, with 10 bases fitting TRBD2. Source: CD8+ T cells sorted from PBMCs, taken 10 days after the yellow fever booster vaccination. This clonotype was obtained from a man between 18 and 35 years old who received the YFV17D yellow fever vaccine. The CDR3 nucleotides are TGCGCCAGCAGCCCCACCGATCTAGCGGGGGCCGGGAACGGGGAGCTGTTTTTT. As protein: CASSPTDLAGAGNGELFF.